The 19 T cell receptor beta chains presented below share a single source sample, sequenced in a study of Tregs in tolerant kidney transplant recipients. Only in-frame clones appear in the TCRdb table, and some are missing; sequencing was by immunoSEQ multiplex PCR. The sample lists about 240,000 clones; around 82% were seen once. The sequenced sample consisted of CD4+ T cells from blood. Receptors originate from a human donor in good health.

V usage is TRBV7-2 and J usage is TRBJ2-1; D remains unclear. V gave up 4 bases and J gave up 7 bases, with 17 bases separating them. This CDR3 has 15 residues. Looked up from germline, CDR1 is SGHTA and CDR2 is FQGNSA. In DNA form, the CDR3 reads TGTGCCAGCAGCTCCGTTGGGTTTGGTGGGAATGAGCAGTTCTTC. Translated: CASSSVGFGGNEQFF.

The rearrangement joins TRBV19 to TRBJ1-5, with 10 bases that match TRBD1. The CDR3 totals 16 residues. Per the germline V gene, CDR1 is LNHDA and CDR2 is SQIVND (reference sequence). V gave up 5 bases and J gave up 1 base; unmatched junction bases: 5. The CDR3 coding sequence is TGTGCCAGTAGTGCTAGACAGGGGGCAAGCAATCAGCCCCAGCATTTT. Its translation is CASSARQGASNQPQHF.

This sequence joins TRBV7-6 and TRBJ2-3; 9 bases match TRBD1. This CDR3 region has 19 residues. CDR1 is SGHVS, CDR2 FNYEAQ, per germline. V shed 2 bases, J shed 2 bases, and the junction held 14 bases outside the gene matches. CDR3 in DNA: TGTGCCAGCAGCTTATCCTGGCGAAACAGGGGGCGGCCCACAGATACGCAGTATTTT. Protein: CASSLSWRNRGRPTDTQYF.

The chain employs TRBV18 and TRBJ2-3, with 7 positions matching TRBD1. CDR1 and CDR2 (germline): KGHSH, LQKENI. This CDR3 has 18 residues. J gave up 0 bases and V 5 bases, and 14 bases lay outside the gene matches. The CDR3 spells CASSSRRQGALSTDTQYF. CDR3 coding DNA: TGTGCCAGCTCATCCCGGAGACAGGGTGCCCTTAGCACAGATACGCAGTATTTT.

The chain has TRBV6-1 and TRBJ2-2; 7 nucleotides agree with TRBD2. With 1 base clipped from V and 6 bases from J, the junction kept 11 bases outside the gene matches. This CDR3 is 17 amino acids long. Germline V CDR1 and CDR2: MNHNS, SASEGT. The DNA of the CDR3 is TGTGCCAGCAGTGAAGTCCCCCCAGCGGGATGGCCCGGGGAGCTGTTTTTT. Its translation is CASSEVPPAGWPGELFF.

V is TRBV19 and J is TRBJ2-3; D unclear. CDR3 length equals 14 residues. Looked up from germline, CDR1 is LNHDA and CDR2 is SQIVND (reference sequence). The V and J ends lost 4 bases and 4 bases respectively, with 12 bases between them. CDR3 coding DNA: TGTGCCAGTAGTAGTTTGCGACCTTCAGATACGCAGTATTTT. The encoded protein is CASSSLRPSDTQYF.

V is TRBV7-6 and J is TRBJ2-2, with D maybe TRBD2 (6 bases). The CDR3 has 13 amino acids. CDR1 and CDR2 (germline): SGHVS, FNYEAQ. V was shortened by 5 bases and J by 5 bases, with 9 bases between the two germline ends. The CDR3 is CASSPGGTGELFF. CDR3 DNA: TGTGCCAGCAGCCCTGGGGGGACCGGGGAGCTGTTTTTT.

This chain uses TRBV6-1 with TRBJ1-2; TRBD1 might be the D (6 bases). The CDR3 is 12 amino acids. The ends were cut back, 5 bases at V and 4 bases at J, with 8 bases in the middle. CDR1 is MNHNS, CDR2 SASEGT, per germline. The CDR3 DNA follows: TGTGCCAGCAGTTCACAGGGCTATGGCTACACCTTC. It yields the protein CASSSQGYGYTF.

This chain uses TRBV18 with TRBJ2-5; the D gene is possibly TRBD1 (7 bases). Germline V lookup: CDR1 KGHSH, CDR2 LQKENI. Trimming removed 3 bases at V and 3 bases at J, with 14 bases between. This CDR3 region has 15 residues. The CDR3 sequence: CASSPGRGVEETQYF. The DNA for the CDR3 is TGTGCCAGCTCACCGGGCAGGGGGGTCGAAGAGACCCAGTACTTC. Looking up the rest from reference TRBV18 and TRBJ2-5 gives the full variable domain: NAGVMQNPRHLVRRRGQEARLRCSPMKGHSHVYWYRQLPEEGLKFMVYLQKENIIDESGMPKERFSAEFPKEGPSILRIQQVVRGDSAAYFCASSPGRGVEETQYFGPGTRLLVL.

CDR3 sequence (DNA): TGTGCCAGCAGCCCGTGGAGGACGGCAGCTAGCACAGATACGCAGTATTTT. Translating it yields CASSPWRTAASTDTQYF. This chain connects TRBV14 to TRBJ2-3; a possible D gene is TRBD2 (5 bases). This CDR3 has 17 residues. V dropped 4 bases and J dropped 0 bases, with 17 bases sitting between them. Looked up from germline, CDR1 is SGHDN and CDR2 is FVKESK.

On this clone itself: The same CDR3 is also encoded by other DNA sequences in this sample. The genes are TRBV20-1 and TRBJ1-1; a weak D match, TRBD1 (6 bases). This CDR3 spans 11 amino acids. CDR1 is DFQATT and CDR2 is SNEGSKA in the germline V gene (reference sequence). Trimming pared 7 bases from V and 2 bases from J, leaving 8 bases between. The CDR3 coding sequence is TGCAGTGTAGGGGGAAACACTGAAGCTTTCTTT. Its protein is CSVGGNTEAFF.

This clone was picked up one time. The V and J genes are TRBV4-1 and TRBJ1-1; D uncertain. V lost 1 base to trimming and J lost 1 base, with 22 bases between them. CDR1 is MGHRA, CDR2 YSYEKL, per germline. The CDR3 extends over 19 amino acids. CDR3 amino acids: CASSQVFRPQGGPNTEAFF. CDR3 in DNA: TGCGCCAGCAGCCAAGTTTTTCGGCCCCAAGGAGGACCGAACACTGAAGCTTTCTTT.

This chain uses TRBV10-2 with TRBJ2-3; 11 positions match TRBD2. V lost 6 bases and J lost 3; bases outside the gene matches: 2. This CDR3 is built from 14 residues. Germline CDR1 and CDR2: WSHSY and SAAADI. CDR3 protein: CASRTSGRTDTQYF. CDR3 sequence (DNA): TGCGCCAGCAGAACTAGCGGGAGAACAGATACGCAGTATTTT.

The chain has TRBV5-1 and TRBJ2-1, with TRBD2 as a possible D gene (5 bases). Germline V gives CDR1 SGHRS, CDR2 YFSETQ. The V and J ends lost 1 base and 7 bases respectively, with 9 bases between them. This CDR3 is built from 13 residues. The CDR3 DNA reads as TGCGCCAGCAGCTTGTTGCGGGTAAATGAGCAGTTCTTC. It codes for CASSLLRVNEQFF.

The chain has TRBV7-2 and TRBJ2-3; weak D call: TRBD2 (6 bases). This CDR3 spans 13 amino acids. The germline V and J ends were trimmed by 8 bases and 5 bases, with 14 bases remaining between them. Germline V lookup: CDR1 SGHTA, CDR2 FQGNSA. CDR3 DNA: TGTGCCAGCTCACTAGCCCAGCAAGATACGCAGTATTTT. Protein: CASSLAQQDTQYF. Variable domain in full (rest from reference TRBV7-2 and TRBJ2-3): GAGVSQSPSNKVTEKGKDVELRCDPISGHTALYWYRQSLGQGLEFLIYFQGNSAPDKSGLPSDRFSAERTGGSVSTLTIQRTQQEDSAVYLCASSLAQQDTQYFGPGTRLTVL.

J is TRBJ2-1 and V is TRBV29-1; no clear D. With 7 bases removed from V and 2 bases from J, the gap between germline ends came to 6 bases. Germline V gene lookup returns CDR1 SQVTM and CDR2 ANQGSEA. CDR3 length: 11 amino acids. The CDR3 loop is CSAQTYNEQFF. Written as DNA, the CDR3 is TGCAGCGCCCAAACCTACAATGAGCAGTTCTTC.

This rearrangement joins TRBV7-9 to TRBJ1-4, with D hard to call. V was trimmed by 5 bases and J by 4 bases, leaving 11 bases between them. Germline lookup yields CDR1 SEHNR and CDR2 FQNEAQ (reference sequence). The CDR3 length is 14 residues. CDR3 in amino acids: CASSLHVGNEKLFF. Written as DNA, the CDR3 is TGTGCCAGCAGCCTTCATGTGGGTAATGAAAAACTGTTTTTT.

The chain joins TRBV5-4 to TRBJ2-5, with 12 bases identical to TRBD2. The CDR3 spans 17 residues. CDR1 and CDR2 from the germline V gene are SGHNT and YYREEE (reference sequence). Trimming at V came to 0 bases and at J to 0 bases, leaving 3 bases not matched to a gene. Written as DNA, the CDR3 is TGTGCCAGCAGCTTGGCGCGACTAGCGGGAGACCAAGAGACCCAGTACTTC. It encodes CASSLARLAGDQETQYF.

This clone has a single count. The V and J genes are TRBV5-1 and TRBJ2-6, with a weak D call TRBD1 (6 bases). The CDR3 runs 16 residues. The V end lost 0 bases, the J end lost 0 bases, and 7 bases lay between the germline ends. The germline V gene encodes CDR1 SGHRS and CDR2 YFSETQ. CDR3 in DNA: TGCGCCAGCAGCTTGGGGGACAACTCTGGGGCCAACGTCCTGACTTTC. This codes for CASSLGDNSGANVLTF.